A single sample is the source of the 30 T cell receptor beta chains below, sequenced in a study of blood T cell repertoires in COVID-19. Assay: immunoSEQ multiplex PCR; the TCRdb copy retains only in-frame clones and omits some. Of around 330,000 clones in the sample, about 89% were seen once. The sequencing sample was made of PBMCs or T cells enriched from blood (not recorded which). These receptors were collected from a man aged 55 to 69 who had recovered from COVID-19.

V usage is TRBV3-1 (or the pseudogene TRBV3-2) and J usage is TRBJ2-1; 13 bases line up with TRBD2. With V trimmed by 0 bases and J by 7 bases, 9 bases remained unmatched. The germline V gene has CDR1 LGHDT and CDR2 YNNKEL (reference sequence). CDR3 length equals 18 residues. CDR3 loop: CASSQDPSGTSGNNEQFF. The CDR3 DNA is TGTGCCAGCAGCCAAGACCCCTCCGGGACTAGCGGGAATAATGAGCAGTTCTTC.

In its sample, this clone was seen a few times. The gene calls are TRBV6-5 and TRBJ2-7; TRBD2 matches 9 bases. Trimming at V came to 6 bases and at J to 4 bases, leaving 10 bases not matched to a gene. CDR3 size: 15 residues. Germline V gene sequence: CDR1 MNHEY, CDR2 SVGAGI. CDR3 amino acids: CASRPGTSRIYEQYF. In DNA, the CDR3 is TGTGCCAGCAGGCCCGGGACTAGCAGGATTTACGAGCAGTACTTC.

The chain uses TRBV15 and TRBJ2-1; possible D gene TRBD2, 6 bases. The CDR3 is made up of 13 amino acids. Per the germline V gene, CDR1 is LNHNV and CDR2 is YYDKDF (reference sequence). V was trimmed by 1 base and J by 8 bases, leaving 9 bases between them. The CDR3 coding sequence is TGTGCCACCAGCAGAGGGACTACCCATGAGCAGTTCTTC. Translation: CATSRGTTHEQFF.

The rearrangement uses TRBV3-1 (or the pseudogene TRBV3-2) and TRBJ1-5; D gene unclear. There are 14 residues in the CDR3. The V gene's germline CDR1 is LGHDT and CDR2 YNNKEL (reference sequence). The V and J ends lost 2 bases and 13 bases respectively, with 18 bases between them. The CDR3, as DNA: TGTGCCAGCAGCCAAAGGAAGGAAGGTGGAGAACAGCATTTT. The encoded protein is CASSQRKEGGEQHF.

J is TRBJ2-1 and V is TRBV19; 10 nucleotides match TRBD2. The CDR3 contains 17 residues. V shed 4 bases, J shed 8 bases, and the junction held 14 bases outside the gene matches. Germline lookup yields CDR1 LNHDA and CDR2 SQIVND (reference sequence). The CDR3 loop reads CASSRWDGAGGPHEQFF. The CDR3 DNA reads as TGTGCCAGTAGTAGGTGGGACGGAGCGGGAGGGCCCCATGAGCAGTTCTTC.

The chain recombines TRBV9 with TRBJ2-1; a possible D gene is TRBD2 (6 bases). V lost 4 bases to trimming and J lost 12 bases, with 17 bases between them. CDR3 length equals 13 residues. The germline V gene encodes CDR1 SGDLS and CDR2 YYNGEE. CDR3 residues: CASSNPRLGGQFF. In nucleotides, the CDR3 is TGTGCCAGCAGCAACCCTAGGTTGGGGGGGCAGTTCTTC. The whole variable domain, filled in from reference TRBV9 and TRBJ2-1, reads DSGVTQTPKHLITATGQRVTLRCSPRSGDLSVYWYQQSLDQGLQFLIQYYNGEERAKGNILERFSAQQFPDLHSELNLSSLELGDSALYFCASSNPRLGGQFFGPGTRLTVL.

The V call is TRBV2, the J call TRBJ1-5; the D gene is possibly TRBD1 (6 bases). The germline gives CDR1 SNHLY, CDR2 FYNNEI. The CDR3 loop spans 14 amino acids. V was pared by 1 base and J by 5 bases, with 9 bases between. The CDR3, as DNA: TGTGCCAGCAGTGAAGGGACAGAATATCAGCCCCAGCATTTT. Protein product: CASSEGTEYQPQHF.

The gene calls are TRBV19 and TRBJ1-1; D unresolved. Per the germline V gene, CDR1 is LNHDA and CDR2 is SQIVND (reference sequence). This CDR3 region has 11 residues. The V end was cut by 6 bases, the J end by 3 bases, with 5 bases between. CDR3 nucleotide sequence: TGTGCCAGTAGGAGCGACACTGAAGCTTTCTTT. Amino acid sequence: CASRSDTEAFF.

The CDR3 sequence: CATHPSERSSYEQYF. The CDR3 DNA reads TGTGCCACCCATCCCTCCGAGCGTAGCTCCTACGAGCAGTACTTC. The chain carries TRBV28 and TRBJ2-7; no clear D gene. Looked up from germline, CDR1 is MDHEN and CDR2 is SYDVKM. Between the trimmed V and J ends, which lost 10 bases and 0 bases, there was a span of 19 bases. This CDR3 has 15 residues.

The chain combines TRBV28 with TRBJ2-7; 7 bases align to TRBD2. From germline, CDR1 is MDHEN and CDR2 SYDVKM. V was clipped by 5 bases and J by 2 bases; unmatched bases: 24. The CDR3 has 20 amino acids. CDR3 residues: CASSAGHPEGWDYLTYEQYF. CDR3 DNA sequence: TGTGCCAGCAGTGCTGGACATCCCGAAGGGTGGGACTATCTGACCTACGAGCAGTACTTC. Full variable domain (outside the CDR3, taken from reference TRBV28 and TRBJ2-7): DVKVTQSSRYLVKRTGEKVFLECVQDMDHENMFWYRQDPGLGLRLIYFSYDVKMKEKGDIPEGYSVSREKKERFSLILESASTNQTSMYLCASSAGHPEGWDYLTYEQYFGPGTRLTVT.

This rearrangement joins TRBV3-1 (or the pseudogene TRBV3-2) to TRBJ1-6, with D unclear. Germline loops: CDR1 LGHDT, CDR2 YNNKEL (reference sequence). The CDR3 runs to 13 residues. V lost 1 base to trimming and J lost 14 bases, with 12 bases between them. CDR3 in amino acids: CASSQGARGTLHF. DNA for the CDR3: TGTGCCAGCAGCCAAGGGGCTCGGGGAACCCTCCACTTT.

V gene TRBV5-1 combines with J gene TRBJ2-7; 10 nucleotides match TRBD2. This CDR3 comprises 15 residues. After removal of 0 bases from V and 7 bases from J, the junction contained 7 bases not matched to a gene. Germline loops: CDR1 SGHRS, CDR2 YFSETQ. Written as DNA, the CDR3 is TGCGCCAGCAGCTTGGCAGCGGGAGGGCCTGGAGAGCAGTACTTC. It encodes CASSLAAGGPGEQYF.

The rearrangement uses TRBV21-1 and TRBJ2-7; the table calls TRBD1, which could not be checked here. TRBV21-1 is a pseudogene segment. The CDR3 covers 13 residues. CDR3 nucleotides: TGTGCCAGCAACGACAGAGAAAGTCCCGAGCAGTACTTC. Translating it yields CASNDRESPEQYF.

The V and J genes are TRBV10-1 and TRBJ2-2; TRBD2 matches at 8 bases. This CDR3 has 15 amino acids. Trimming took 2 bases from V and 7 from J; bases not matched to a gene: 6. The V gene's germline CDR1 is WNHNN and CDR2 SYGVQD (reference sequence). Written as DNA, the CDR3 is TGCGCCAGCAGTGAGGACGGGAGGGCCGACGGGGAGCTGTTTTTT. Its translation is CASSEDGRADGELFF.

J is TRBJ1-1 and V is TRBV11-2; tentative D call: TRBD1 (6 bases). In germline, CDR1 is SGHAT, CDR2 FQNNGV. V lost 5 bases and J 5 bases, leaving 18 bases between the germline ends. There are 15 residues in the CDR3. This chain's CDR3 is CASSAPQGVVTEAFF. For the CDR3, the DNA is TGTGCCAGCAGCGCGCCACAGGGTGTTGTAACTGAAGCTTTCTTT. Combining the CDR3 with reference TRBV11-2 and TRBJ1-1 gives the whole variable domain EAGVAQSPRYKIIEKRQSVAFWCNPISGHATLYWYQQILGQGPKLLIQFQNNGVVDDSQLPKDRFSAERLKGVDSTLKIQPAKLEDSAVYLCASSAPQGVVTEAFFGQGTRLTVV.

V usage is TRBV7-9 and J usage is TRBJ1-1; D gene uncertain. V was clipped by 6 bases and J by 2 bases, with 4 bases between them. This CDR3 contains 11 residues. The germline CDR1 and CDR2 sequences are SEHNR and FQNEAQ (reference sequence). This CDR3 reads CASSINTEAFF. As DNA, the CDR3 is TGTGCCAGCAGTATTAACACTGAAGCTTTCTTT.

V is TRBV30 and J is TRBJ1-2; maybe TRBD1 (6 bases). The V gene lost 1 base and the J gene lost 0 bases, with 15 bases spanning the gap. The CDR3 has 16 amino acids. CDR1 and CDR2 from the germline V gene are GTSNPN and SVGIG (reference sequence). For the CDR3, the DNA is TGTGCCTGGAGTGGGACAGCCAGACGACCTAACTATGGCTACACCTTC. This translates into CAWSGTARRPNYGYTF. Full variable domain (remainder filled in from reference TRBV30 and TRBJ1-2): SQTIHQWPATLVQPVGSPLSLECTVEGTSNPNLYWYRQAAGRGLQLLFYSVGIGQISSEVPQNLSASRPQDRQFILSSKKLLLSDSGFYLCAWSGTARRPNYGYTFGSGTRLTVV.

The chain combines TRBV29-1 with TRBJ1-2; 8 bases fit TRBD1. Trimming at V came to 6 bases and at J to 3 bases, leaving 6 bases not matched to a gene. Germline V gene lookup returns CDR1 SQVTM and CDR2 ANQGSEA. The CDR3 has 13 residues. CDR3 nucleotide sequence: TGCAGCGTACGGACAGGGTTATACTATGGCTACACCTTC. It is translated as CSVRTGLYYGYTF.

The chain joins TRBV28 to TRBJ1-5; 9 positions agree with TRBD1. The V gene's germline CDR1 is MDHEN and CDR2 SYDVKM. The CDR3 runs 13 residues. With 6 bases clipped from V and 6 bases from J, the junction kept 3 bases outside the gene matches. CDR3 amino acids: CASRTGGLQPQHF. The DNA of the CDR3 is TGTGCCAGCAGGACAGGGGGTCTTCAGCCCCAGCATTTT.

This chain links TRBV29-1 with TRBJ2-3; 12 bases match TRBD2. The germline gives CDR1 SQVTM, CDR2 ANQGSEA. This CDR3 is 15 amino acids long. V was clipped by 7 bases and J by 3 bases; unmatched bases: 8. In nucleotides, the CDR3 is TGCAGCGGTAGGACTAGCGGGGAGCTAACAGATACGCAGTATTTT. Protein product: CSGRTSGELTDTQYF.

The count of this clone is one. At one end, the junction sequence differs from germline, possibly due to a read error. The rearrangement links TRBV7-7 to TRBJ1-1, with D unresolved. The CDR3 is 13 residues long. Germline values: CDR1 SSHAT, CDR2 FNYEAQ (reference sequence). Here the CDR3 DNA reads TGTGCTAGCAGCTTGAGAGAGAACACTGAAGCTTTCTTT. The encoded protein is CASSLRENTEAFF.

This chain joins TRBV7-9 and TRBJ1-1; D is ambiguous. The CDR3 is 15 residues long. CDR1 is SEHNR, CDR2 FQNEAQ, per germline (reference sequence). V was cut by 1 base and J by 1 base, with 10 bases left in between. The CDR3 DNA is TGTGCCAGCAGCTTAGATGACAAAGGGAACACTGAAGCTTTCTTT. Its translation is CASSLDDKGNTEAFF.

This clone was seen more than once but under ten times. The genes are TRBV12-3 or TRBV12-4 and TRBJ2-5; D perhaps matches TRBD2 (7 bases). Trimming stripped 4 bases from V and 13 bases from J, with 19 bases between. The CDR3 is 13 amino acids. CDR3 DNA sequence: TGTGCCAGCAGTTCCCTCACAGGGAGGGAGACGTACTTC. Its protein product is CASSSLTGRETYF.

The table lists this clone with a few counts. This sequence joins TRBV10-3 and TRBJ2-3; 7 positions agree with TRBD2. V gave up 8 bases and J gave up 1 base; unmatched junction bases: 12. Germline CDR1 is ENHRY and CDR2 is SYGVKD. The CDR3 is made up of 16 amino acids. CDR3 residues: CAIGGEEGIGTDTQYF. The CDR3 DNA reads TGTGCCATCGGGGGGGAGGAGGGGATCGGCACAGATACGCAGTATTTT.

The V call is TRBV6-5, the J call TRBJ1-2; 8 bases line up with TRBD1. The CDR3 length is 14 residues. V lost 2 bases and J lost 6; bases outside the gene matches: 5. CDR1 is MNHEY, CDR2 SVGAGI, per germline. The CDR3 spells CASSYVTGEDGYTF. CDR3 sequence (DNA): TGTGCCAGCAGTTACGTGACAGGGGAGGATGGCTACACCTTC.

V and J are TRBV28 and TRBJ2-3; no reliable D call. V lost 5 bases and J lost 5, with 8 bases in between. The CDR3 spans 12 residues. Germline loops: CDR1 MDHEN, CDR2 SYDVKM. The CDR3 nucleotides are TGTGCCAGCAGTCTCCTGCGAGATACGCAGTATTTT. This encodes CASSLLRDTQYF. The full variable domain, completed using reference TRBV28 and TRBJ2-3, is DVKVTQSSRYLVKRTGEKVFLECVQDMDHENMFWYRQDPGLGLRLIYFSYDVKMKEKGDIPEGYSVSREKKERFSLILESASTNQTSMYLCASSLLRDTQYFGPGTRLTVL.

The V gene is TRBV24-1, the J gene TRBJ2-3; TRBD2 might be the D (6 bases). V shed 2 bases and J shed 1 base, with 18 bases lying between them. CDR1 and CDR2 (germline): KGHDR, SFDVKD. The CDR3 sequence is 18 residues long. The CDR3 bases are TGTGCCACCAGTGATTCCCCTGGCGGGAAGGGTGGCACAGATACGCAGTATTTT. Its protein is CATSDSPGGKGGTDTQYF.

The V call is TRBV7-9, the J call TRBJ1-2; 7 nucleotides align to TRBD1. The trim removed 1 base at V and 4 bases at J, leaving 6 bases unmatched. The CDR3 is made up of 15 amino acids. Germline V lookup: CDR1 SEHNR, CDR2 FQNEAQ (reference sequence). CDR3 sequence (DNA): TGTGCCAGCAGCTTAGAGATGGCAGGGGGCTATGGCTACACCTTC. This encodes CASSLEMAGGYGYTF.

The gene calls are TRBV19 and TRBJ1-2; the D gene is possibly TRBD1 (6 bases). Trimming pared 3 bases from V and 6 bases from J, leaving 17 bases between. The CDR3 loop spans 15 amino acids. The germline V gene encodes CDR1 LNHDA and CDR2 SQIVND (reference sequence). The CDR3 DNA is TGTGCCAGTAGTATGCAGTGGTCTGGGGGCGATGGCTACACCTTC. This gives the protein CASSMQWSGGDGYTF.

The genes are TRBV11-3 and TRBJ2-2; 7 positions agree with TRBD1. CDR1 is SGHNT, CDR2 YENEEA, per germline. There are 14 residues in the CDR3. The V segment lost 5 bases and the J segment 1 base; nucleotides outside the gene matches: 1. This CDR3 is CASSRTGNTGELFF. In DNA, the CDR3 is TGTGCCAGCAGCCGGACAGGGAACACCGGGGAGCTGTTTTTT.